Listed here is a single T cell receptor (beta chain). Profiled with immunoSEQ multiplex PCR; TCRdb holds only in-frame clones, not every one. This sample has a few hundred thousand clones, with approximately 86% found just once. The V gene's germline CDR1 is MNHEY and CDR2 SMNVEV (reference sequence). Between the trimmed V and J ends, which lost 0 bases and 0 bases, there was a span of 11 bases. The CDR3 consists of 16 residues. The data are from a study of blood T cell repertoires in COVID-19. Each participant's cohort was designated according to participant-reported clinical history. The sample was PBMCs or T cells enriched from blood (not recorded which). The V call is TRBV27, the J call TRBJ1-1; TRBD1 is a possible D gene (5 bases). The TCR sequence derives from a man younger than 35 with acute COVID-19. CDR3 DNA sequence: TGTGCCAGCAGTTTATCGGGGGGAGGGGTGAACACTGAAGCTTTCTTT. It yields the protein CASSLSGGGVNTEAFF.